This entry is about one T cell receptor (beta chain). Its antigen is not identified. The unsorted samples took 90 million to 95 million PBMCs to get genomic DNA. The test was conducted at deep level. Using immunoSEQ multiplex PCR, the repertoire was profiled, and TCRdb retains in-frame clones only, with some absent. The profile shows about half a million clones, over 70% of them singletons. The length of the CDR3 is 14 residues. V lost 5 bases to trimming and J lost 4 bases, with 14 bases between them. Germline V gives CDR1 SEHNR, CDR2 FQNEAQ (reference sequence). This sample is drawn from a study of shared clonotypes between healthy human individuals. The overall study: Ranging from 18 to 49 in age, donors were two women and a few men.

Notes on the study in general: An anticipated effect of sequencing depth on clonotype sharing among donors was recognized.

The chain recombines TRBV7-9 with TRBJ2-5, with TRBD1 as a possible D gene (6 bases). The specimen sequenced was PBMCs. The source of this sequence is a woman in her thirties or forties in good health. Some clones in this sample may be carry-over from other donors' samples. CDR3: CASSPMAGVETQYF. CDR3 DNA sequence: TGTGCCAGCAGCCCTATGGCAGGGGTAGAGACCCAGTACTTC.